These T cell receptor beta chains were read from a single sample in a study of cytomegalovirus exposure and HLA in healthy donors. The method was immunoSEQ multiplex PCR; TCRdb's version includes in-frame clones alone and lacks a portion of them. The profile shows 150,000 to 200,000 clones, around nine tenths of them singletons. Sequencing input: PBMCs. Source of these receptors: a woman between 25 and 40 years old in good health and CMV-seronegative. Each CDR3 is given with its conserved first and last residue.

J gene	V gene	CDR3 protein
TRBJ1-1	TRBV19	CASSIRVNTEAFF
TRBJ1-6	TRBV6-5	CASRPGGVENSPLHF
TRBJ2-3	TRBV13	CASSSGGGPTDTQYF
TRBJ1-6	TRBV6-5	CASSDTRNSPLHF
TRBJ2-7	TRBV6-6	CASTKGQGIYEQYF
TRBJ1-4	TRBV5-4	CASSLGTGESEKLFF
TRBJ2-1	TRBV5-1	CASSWTGTYNEQFF
TRBJ2-7	TRBV15	CATSRARGLRGSDYEQYF
TRBJ2-6	TRBV6-1	CASTEGGLGANVLTF
TRBJ2-2	TRBV30	CAWSGGTENTGELFF
TRBJ1-3	TRBV4-1	CASSHPYDGQGGPGNTIYF
TRBJ1-2	TRBV7-9	CASSFLTGADYGYTF
TRBJ1-4	TRBV6-1	CASSRTGEKLFF
TRBJ1-5	TRBV27	CASSLGGVDQPQHF
TRBJ1-1	TRBV4-3	CASSQGTGGRTNTEAFF
TRBJ2-1	TRBV9	CASSVGLEGEQFF
TRBJ2-1	TRBV4-1	CASSQLTSAAEQFF
TRBJ1-5	TRBV27	CASSFYGDQPQHF
TRBJ2-7	TRBV29-1	CSVVGGHLYEQYF
TRBJ1-2	TRBV5-1	CASSPGDPGYGYTF
TRBJ2-3	TRBV19	CASGGTGDTDTQYF
TRBJ2-1	TRBV27	CASSFSAYYEQFF
TRBJ2-2	TRBV2	CASSEIQTLGELFF
TRBJ2-5	TRBV27	CASSSGQRGPQETQYF
TRBJ2-3	TRBV27	CASSFTSGGDTQYF
TRBJ1-1	TRBV25-1	CASSHLGPVGVENTEAFF
TRBJ1-6	TRBV30	CAWSGQRNSPLHF
TRBJ2-5	TRBV30	CAWSGWGLGETQYF
TRBJ1-1	TRBV18	CASSPGTGGEAFF
TRBJ2-7	TRBV5-4	CASSPSNLGAISEQYF
TRBJ2-5	TRBV6-1	CASSRLPGQETQYF
TRBJ1-5	TRBV27	CASSLYSPSNQPQHF
TRBJ2-3	TRBV5-1	CASSTGQYTQYF
TRBJ1-2	TRBV9	CASSAEIPTGPYGYTF
TRBJ2-2	TRBV2	CASDRVSTGELFF
TRBJ2-1	TRBV5-6	CASSLWGRGSLREDEQFF
TRBJ1-1	TRBV27	CASSLSGSGATEAFF
TRBJ1-1	TRBV15	CATSDGQARTEAFF
TRBJ2-7	TRBV9	CASSVGLAGYEQYF
TRBJ2-7	TRBV10-3	CAISGSGAPTFGEQYF
TRBJ2-1	TRBV9	CASSALLGNNEQFF
TRBJ1-1	TRBV6-1	CASSQRQRNTEAFF
TRBJ2-1	TRBV5-6	CASSSAPGREQFF
TRBJ2-3	TRBV29-1	CSVVWVIQGTQYF
TRBJ1-3	TRBV7-6	CASSLAPGLNTIYF
TRBJ2-6	TRBV7-9	CASSLSVGGSGANVLTF
TRBJ2-5	TRBV6-5	CASSYSMTDLQETQYF
TRBJ2-7	TRBV4-2	CASSPTSDRVGYEQYF